This T cell receptor (beta chain) was profiled in a study of T cell repertoires in cytomegalovirus infection. Study in general: It was the public TCR beta signatures that indicated both CMV infection and matching HLA type. Findings of the study overall: CMV-specific TCR beta clonotypes restricted by HLA-C were the ones dominating the ex vivo response. Of the TCR beta families, the public ones yielded a cumulative frequency that identified carriers of CMV plus the relevant HLA.

TCRdb ran MiXCR on the reads and lists one entry per CDR3 protein. The data hold around 170,000 distinct CDR3 sequences, with approximately 15% observed a single time. There are a few counts of this clonotype. As yet, its antigen is unknown. CDR1 SQVTM and CDR2 ANQGSEA come from the germline V gene. The CDR3 is 13 amino acids. Trimming took off 0 bases at V and 2 bases at J, with 6 bases between the two ends. The rearrangement joins TRBV29-1 to TRBJ2-3; D unresolved. The clonotype comes from a human donor in good health (CMV status not recorded). Some clones in this sample may be carry-over from other donors' samples. Sample: PBMCs. DNA of the CDR3: TGCAGCGTTGAAGAACTCCTCACAGATACGCAGTATTTT. This gives the protein CSVEELLTDTQYF.